A selection of T cell receptor beta chains follows, all from one sample in a study of blood T cell repertoires in COVID-19. The data were produced by immunoSEQ multiplex PCR, yet TCRdb's version contains in-frame clones alone and is incomplete. The sample has 650,000 to 800,000 clones, over 80% seen once. Sample: peripheral blood. These receptors were obtained from a young woman with acute or convalescent COVID-19. The CDR3 runs from the conserved cysteine through the conserved F or W. The D gene is left open where the match is weak. For some rows the clone size is stated as once, few or many, or as a class when expanded; others skip it.

d_gene: -
v_gene: TRBV2
j_gene: TRBJ1-2
abundance: -
CDR3aa: CASSGTLYGYTF
CDR3nt: TGTGCCAGCAGCGGGACTTTGTATGGCTACACCTTC

d_gene: -
v_gene: TRBV6-5
j_gene: TRBJ1-1
abundance: -
CDR3aa: CASSRGRGDTEAFF
CDR3nt: TGTGCCAGCAGCCGCGGGAGGGGTGACACTGAAGCTTTCTTT

d_gene: TRBD1
v_gene: TRBV5-1
j_gene: TRBJ1-2
abundance: -
CDR3aa: CASSPPGQGYGYTF
CDR3nt: TGCGCCAGCAGCCCACCGGGACAGGGGTATGGCTACACCTTC

d_gene: TRBD1
v_gene: TRBV9
j_gene: TRBJ2-1
abundance: -
CDR3aa: CASSASTAVPGQGGGNEQFF
CDR3nt: TGTGCCAGCAGCGCAAGCACCGCCGTCCCGGGACAGGGTGGTGGCAATGAGCAGTTCTTC

d_gene: -
v_gene: TRBV6-1
j_gene: TRBJ1-2
abundance: -
CDR3aa: CASSERQHYGYTF
CDR3nt: TGTGCCAGCAGTGAACGACAGCACTATGGCTACACCTTC

d_gene: -
v_gene: TRBV30
j_gene: TRBJ2-5
abundance: -
CDR3aa: CAWSVRGRETQYF
CDR3nt: TGTGCCTGGAGTGTGCGGGGGCGAGAGACCCAGTACTTC

d_gene: -
v_gene: TRBV27
j_gene: TRBJ1-5
abundance: -
CDR3aa: CASAPARVNQPQHF
CDR3nt: TGTGCCAGCGCCCCCGCCAGGGTAAATCAGCCCCAGCATTTT

d_gene: TRBD1
v_gene: TRBV6-6
j_gene: TRBJ1-2
abundance: -
CDR3aa: CASRDRGVYGYTF
CDR3nt: TGTGCCAGCAGGGACAGGGGGGTCTATGGCTACACCTTC

d_gene: TRBD1
v_gene: TRBV30
j_gene: TRBJ1-2
abundance: -
CDR3aa: CAWRSGTEINYGYTF
CDR3nt: TGTGCCTGGAGATCCGGGACAGAGATTAACTATGGCTACACCTTC

d_gene: TRBD1
v_gene: TRBV10-3
j_gene: TRBJ1-3
abundance: -
CDR3aa: CAILAQGEGGNTIYF
CDR3nt: TGTGCCATCTTGGCCCAGGGGGAAGGTGGAAACACCATATATTTT

d_gene: -
v_gene: TRBV19
j_gene: TRBJ1-3
abundance: once
CDR3aa: CASHPRGGNTIYF
CDR3nt: TGTGCCAGTCACCCCAGGGGCGGAAACACCATATATTTT

d_gene: -
v_gene: TRBV5-6
j_gene: TRBJ2-1
abundance: -
CDR3aa: CASSSAGGANEQFF
CDR3nt: TGTGCCAGCAGCTCGGCAGGAGGGGCAAATGAGCAGTTCTTC

d_gene: -
v_gene: TRBV2
j_gene: TRBJ1-5
abundance: -
CDR3aa: CASGGGLPQHF
CDR3nt: TGTGCCAGTGGGGGAGGGTTGCCCCAGCATTTT

d_gene: -
v_gene: TRBV10-3
j_gene: TRBJ1-5
abundance: -
CDR3aa: CAISDFSPGREDQPQHF
CDR3nt: TGTGCCATCAGTGATTTCTCGCCGGGGAGGGAGGATCAGCCCCAGCATTTT

d_gene: TRBD1
v_gene: TRBV7-2
j_gene: TRBJ1-2
abundance: -
CDR3aa: CASRPGQGFNYGYTF
CDR3nt: TGTGCCAGCAGACCCGGACAGGGGTTTAACTATGGCTACACCTTC

d_gene: -
v_gene: TRBV28
j_gene: TRBJ1-5
abundance: -
CDR3aa: CASSLFTLGGGRVCQPQHF
CDR3nt: TGTGCCAGCAGTTTATTTACCCTTGGGGGGGGCAGGGTATGTCAGCCCCAGCATTTT

d_gene: TRBD1
v_gene: TRBV7-2
j_gene: TRBJ1-5
abundance: -
CDR3aa: CASTTGGRGNQPQHF
CDR3nt: TGTGCCAGCACCACAGGGGGCAGGGGCAATCAGCCCCAGCATTTT

d_gene: -
v_gene: TRBV3-1/TRBV3-2
j_gene: TRBJ1-1
abundance: -
CDR3aa: CASSLNRNTEAFF
CDR3nt: TGTGCCAGCAGCCTAAACAGGAACACTGAAGCTTTCTTT

d_gene: -
v_gene: TRBV2
j_gene: TRBJ1-1
abundance: -
CDR3aa: CASKVQQGNTEAFF
CDR3nt: TGTGCCAGCAAAGTTCAACAGGGAAACACTGAAGCTTTCTTT

d_gene: TRBD1
v_gene: TRBV3-1/TRBV3-2
j_gene: TRBJ1-1
abundance: -
CDR3aa: CASSRGTVGLNTEAFF
CDR3nt: TGTGCCAGCTCCCGAGGGACAGTGGGCTTGAACACTGAAGCTTTCTTT

d_gene: TRBD1
v_gene: TRBV19
j_gene: TRBJ1-2
abundance: -
CDR3aa: CASSSATGDYGYTF
CDR3nt: TGTGCCAGTAGTTCCGCGACAGGGGACTATGGCTACACCTTC

d_gene: TRBD1
v_gene: TRBV28
j_gene: TRBJ2-7
abundance: -
CDR3aa: CASSSGGTGRDEQYF
CDR3nt: TGTGCCAGCAGTTCCGGAGGGACAGGTAGGGACGAGCAGTACTTC

d_gene: TRBD1
v_gene: TRBV7-2
j_gene: TRBJ1-4
abundance: -
CDR3aa: CASSPQGAQVEKLFF
CDR3nt: TGTGCCAGCAGCCCACAGGGGGCGCAGGTTGAAAAACTGTTTTTT

d_gene: TRBD1
v_gene: TRBV12-5
j_gene: TRBJ2-7
abundance: -
CDR3aa: CASGLVPGQGATYEQYF
CDR3nt: TGTGCTAGTGGTTTGGTTCCAGGACAGGGAGCTACCTACGAGCAGTACTTC

d_gene: -
v_gene: TRBV7-7
j_gene: TRBJ2-5
abundance: -
CDR3aa: CASSSLQGLMETQYF
CDR3nt: TGTGCCAGCAGTTCATTACAGGGCTTGATGGAGACCCAGTACTTC

d_gene: TRBD1
v_gene: TRBV2
j_gene: TRBJ2-7
abundance: -
CDR3aa: CASSSGTGATEQYF
CDR3nt: TGTGCCAGCAGTTCCGGGACAGGGGCTACAGAGCAGTACTTC

d_gene: -
v_gene: TRBV7-8
j_gene: TRBJ1-2
abundance: -
CDR3aa: CASSLAGKQYYGYTF
CDR3nt: TGTGCCAGCAGCTTAGCCGGAAAACAGTACTATGGCTACACCTTC

d_gene: -
v_gene: TRBV4-3
j_gene: TRBJ1-1
abundance: -
CDR3aa: CASSPTGTEAFF
CDR3nt: TGCGCCAGCAGCCCCACGGGGACTGAAGCTTTCTTT

d_gene: TRBD1
v_gene: TRBV19
j_gene: TRBJ1-5
abundance: few
CDR3aa: CASQTGNSNQPQHF
CDR3nt: TGTGCCAGTCAGACAGGGAACAGCAATCAGCCCCAGCATTTT

d_gene: -
v_gene: TRBV4-3
j_gene: TRBJ1-2
abundance: -
CDR3aa: CASSQDYRRTLRANYGYTF
CDR3nt: TGCGCCAGCAGCCAAGATTATCGGCGTACTCTGCGGGCTAACTATGGCTACACCTTC